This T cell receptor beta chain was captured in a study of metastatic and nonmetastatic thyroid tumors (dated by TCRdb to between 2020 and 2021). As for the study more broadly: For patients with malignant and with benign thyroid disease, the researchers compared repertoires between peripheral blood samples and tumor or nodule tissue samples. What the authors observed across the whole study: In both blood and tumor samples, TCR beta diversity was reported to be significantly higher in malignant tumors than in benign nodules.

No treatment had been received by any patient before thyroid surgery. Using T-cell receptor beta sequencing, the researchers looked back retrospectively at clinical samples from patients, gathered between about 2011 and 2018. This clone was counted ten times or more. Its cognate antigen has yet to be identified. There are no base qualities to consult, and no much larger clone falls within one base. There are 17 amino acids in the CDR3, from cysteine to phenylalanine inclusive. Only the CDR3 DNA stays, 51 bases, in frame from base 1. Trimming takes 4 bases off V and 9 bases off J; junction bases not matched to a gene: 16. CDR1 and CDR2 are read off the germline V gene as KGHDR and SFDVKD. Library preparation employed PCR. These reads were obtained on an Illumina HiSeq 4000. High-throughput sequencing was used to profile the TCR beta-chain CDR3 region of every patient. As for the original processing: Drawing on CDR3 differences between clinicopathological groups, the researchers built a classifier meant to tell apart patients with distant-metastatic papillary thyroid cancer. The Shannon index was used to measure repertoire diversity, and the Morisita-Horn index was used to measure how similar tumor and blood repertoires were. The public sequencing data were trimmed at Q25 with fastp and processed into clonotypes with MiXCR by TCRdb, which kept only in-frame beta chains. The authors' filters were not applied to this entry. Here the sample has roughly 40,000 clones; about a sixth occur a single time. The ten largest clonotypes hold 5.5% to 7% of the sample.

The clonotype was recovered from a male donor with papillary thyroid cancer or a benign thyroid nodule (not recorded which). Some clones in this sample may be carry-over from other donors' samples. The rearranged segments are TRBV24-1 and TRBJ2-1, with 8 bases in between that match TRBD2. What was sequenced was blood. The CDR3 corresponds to CATSDPMGAGVDREQFF. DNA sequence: TGTGCCACCAGTGACCCCATGGGAGCGGGAGTTGACCGTGAGCAGTTCTTC.